This passage covers 24 T cell receptor beta chains from one sample sequenced in a study of breast tumors, draining lymph nodes, adjacent tissues. The lymph nodes were axillary draining lymph nodes from breast cancer patients. TCRdb ran MiXCR on the multiplex PCR reads and lists one entry per CDR3 protein. The sample shows around 130,000 distinct CDR3 sequences, roughly 33% of them seen only once. The sample taken for sequencing was axillary lymph node tissue. All receptors derive from a female donor with breast cancer. Some clones in this sample may be carry-over from other donors' samples.

This clonotype was observed a single time. The CDR3 reads CSVVRDPTYEQYV. Written as DNA, the CDR3 is TGCAGCGTTGTTCGGGACCCAACCTACGAGCAGTACGTC. V and J are TRBV29-1 and TRBJ2-7; D may be TRBD1 or TRBD2 (5 bases each). Germline V gene sequence: CDR1 SQVTM, CDR2 ANQGSEA. This CDR3 contains 13 residues. Deletions cut 4 bases from V and 2 bases from J, with 12 bases between.

This chain joins TRBV20-1 and TRBJ2-2; 8 bases fit TRBD2. This CDR3 region has 12 residues. V was clipped by 3 bases and J by 7 bases; unmatched bases: 1. Germline V gene data show CDR1 as DFQATT and CDR2 as SNEGSKA (reference sequence). CDR3 DNA: TGCAGTGCTAGCGGGACTAGCGGGGAGCTGTTTTTT. Its protein product is CSASGTSGELFF.

The chain joins TRBV20-1 to TRBJ2-5, with TRBD1 matching over 9 bases. The CDR3 totals 13 residues. Trimming cost V 5 bases and J 9 bases; bases outside gene matches: 10. Looked up from germline, CDR1 is DFQATT and CDR2 is SNEGSKA (reference sequence). The CDR3 sequence is CSAGDRVYQPQYF. Written as DNA, the CDR3 is TGCAGTGCTGGGGACAGGGTCTATCAGCCCCAGTACTTC.

This clonotype was seen many times. The CDR3: CSATTGRRTQYF. CDR3 sequence (DNA): TGCAGTGCTACTACAGGGCGGCGGACCCAGTACTTC. This chain uses TRBV20-1 with TRBJ2-5, with D perhaps matching TRBD1 (6 bases). V was clipped by 4 bases and J by 7 bases, with 13 bases between them. Looked up from germline, CDR1 is DFQATT and CDR2 is SNEGSKA (reference sequence). The CDR3 is made up of 12 amino acids.

V is TRBV29-1 and J is TRBJ2-3; D possibly matches TRBD1 or TRBD2 (6 bases each). Trimming took off 8 bases at V and 5 bases at J, with 14 bases between the two ends. The CDR3 runs to 12 residues. Germline CDR1 and CDR2: SQVTM and ANQGSEA. The CDR3 DNA reads TGCAGCACCGAAGGAGGGGGAGATACGCAGTATTTT. Protein: CSTEGGGDTQYF.

This clonotype showed up many times. The chain recombines TRBV27 with TRBJ1-5; the match to TRBD1 covers 7 bases. J lost 4 bases, V lost 8 bases, and 11 bases had no gene match. The CDR3 sequence is 15 residues long. Germline assignment: CDR1 MNHEY and CDR2 SMNVEV (reference sequence). CDR3: CASGLTRQGNQPQHF. For the CDR3, the DNA is TGTGCCAGCGGATTAACAAGACAGGGTAATCAGCCCCAGCATTTT.

The chain combines TRBV29-1 with TRBJ1-1; D uncertain. This CDR3 spans 12 amino acids. V gave up 5 bases and J gave up 10 bases, with 17 bases separating them. CDR1 and CDR2 from the germline V gene are SQVTM and ANQGSEA. CDR3 DNA: TGCAGCGTTAAGGCAGATACCAGATCAGCTTTCTTT. This codes for CSVKADTRSAFF.

In this sample, this clonotype turned up many times. The CDR3 spells CASSETQGNQPQHF. CDR3 nucleotide sequence: TGTGCCAGCAGTGAAACCCAGGGGAATCAGCCCCAGCATTTT. The chain couples TRBV25-1 to TRBJ1-5, with D maybe TRBD1 (6 bases). Germline V gene sequence: CDR1 MGHDK, CDR2 SYGVNS. This CDR3 is 14 amino acids long. Trimming took off 2 bases at V and 4 bases at J, with 9 bases between the two ends.

Many counts were recorded for this clonotype. V is TRBV7-9 and J is TRBJ2-1; 7 bases match TRBD1. This CDR3 contains 15 residues. Germline CDR1 reads SEHNR; CDR2 reads FQNEAQ (reference sequence). Germline trimming cut 3 bases from V and 5 bases from J; bases unmatched to any gene: 7. CDR3 sequence reads: CASSLPGTANNEQFF. CDR3 in DNA: TGTGCCAGCAGCTTGCCCGGGACAGCAAACAATGAGCAGTTCTTC. The full variable domain, completed using reference TRBV7-9 and TRBJ2-1, is DTGVSQNPRHKITKRGQNVTFRCDPISEHNRLYWYRQTLGQGPEFLTYFQNEAQLEKSRLLSDRFSAERPKGSFSTLEIQRTEQGDSAMYLCASSLPGTANNEQFFGPGTRLTVL.

At least ten counts were recorded for this clonotype. The chain carries TRBV12-3 or TRBV12-4 and TRBJ1-2, with unresolved D. This CDR3 contains 15 residues. Trimming cost V 3 bases and J 5 bases, with 16 bases left between them. As DNA, the CDR3 is TGTGCCAGCAGTTTGGACGATATTTCTATGTATGGCTACACCTTC. It translates to CASSLDDISMYGYTF.

In this sample, this clonotype turned up many times. The chain is built from TRBV18 and TRBJ2-5; a weak D match, TRBD1 (6 bases). The CDR3 loop spans 16 amino acids. With 2 bases removed from V and 5 bases from J, the gap between germline ends came to 18 bases. Germline CDR1 KGHSH, CDR2 LQKENI. CDR3 amino acids: CASSPNSGHLSETQYF. The CDR3 coding sequence is TGTGCCAGCTCACCAAATTCGGGACATTTGTCGGAGACCCAGTACTTC.

The CDR3 DNA follows: TGCAGTGCTAGAGGGCAGGCTGGGGGAAAACTGTTTTTT. This codes for CSARGQAGGKLFF. V usage is TRBV20-1 and J usage is TRBJ1-4, with D perhaps TRBD1 (5 bases). This CDR3 region has 13 residues. V lost 1 base to trimming and J lost 10 bases, with 13 bases between them. Per germline, CDR1 DFQATT and CDR2 SNEGSKA (reference sequence).

The V call is TRBV11-2, the J call TRBJ2-5; TRBD2 agrees at 10 bases. V dropped 5 bases and J dropped 4; count of bases not matched to a gene: 13. The germline CDR1 and CDR2 sequences are SGHAT and FQNNGV. The CDR3 loop spans 17 amino acids. The CDR3 loop reads CASSLGIAGGKGETQYF. The CDR3 DNA reads TGTGCCAGCAGCCTCGGAATAGCGGGGGGCAAAGGAGAGACCCAGTACTTC.

This clonotype was seen at least ten times. The chain has TRBV5-1 and TRBJ1-2, with D perhaps TRBD1 (5 bases). The CDR3 is made up of 13 amino acids. Trimming shortened V by 1 base and J by 4 bases, and 8 bases separated the two germline ends. Germline assignment: CDR1 SGHRS and CDR2 YFSETQ. The CDR3 coding sequence is TGCGCCAGCAGCTTGCCAGGGACCTATGGCTACACCTTC. Amino acid sequence: CASSLPGTYGYTF.

This clonotype was seen at least ten times. The chain links TRBV12-3 or TRBV12-4 to TRBJ2-1, with TRBD2 identical over 10 bases. CDR3 length equals 15 residues. V was pared by 3 bases and J by 7 bases, with 6 bases of the junction left unmatched. CDR3 loop: CASSFGAGGHNEQFF. Here the CDR3 DNA reads TGTGCCAGCAGTTTCGGAGCGGGGGGGCATAATGAGCAGTTCTTC.

This clonotype was seen at least ten times. The chain couples TRBV11-1 to TRBJ1-4, with D possibly TRBD1 on 5 matching bases. CDR3 length: 14 residues. V was pared by 4 bases and J by 4 bases, with 10 bases between. The germline gives CDR1 SGHAT, CDR2 FQDESV (reference sequence). Here the CDR3 DNA reads TGTGCCAGCAGCTCACGGGACGGTAATGAAAAACTGTTTTTT. It translates to CASSSRDGNEKLFF.

Ten or more counts support this clonotype. The chain links TRBV4-1 to TRBJ2-3; TRBD1 agrees at 7 bases. Trimming took 4 bases from V and 2 from J; bases not matched to a gene: 6. This CDR3 region has 15 residues. The V gene's germline CDR1 is MGHRA and CDR2 YSYEKL. CDR3 loop: CASSLRQGDTDTQYF. CDR3 bases: TGCGCCAGCAGCCTCCGACAGGGCGACACAGATACGCAGTATTTT.

The gene calls are TRBV20-1 and TRBJ1-1; TRBD1 matches 11 bases. The V gene end was trimmed by 6 bases and the J gene end by 6 bases; junction bases not matched to a gene: 6. This CDR3 is 13 amino acids long. CDR1 is DFQATT, CDR2 SNEGSKA, per germline (reference sequence). The CDR3 DNA is TGCAGTGCCCCCGGGACAGGGGGGCCTGAAGCTTTCTTT. It translates to CSAPGTGGPEAFF.

J is TRBJ2-2 and V is TRBV7-3, with 10 bases that match TRBD2. Germline trimming cut 6 bases from V and 5 bases from J; bases unmatched to any gene: 9. CDR3 length: 16 amino acids. Per germline, CDR1 SGHTA and CDR2 FQGTGA. CDR3 residues: CASSPTGTSATGELFF. The CDR3 region has the DNA TGTGCCAGCAGTCCAACCGGGACTAGCGCTACCGGGGAGCTGTTTTTT.

Details on this clonotype: A junction boundary mismatches the germline segment, possibly from a read error. This chain links TRBV6-2 or TRBV6-3 with TRBJ1-5; D may be TRBD1 (5 bases). The CDR3 has 13 residues. Germline values: CDR1 MNHEY, CDR2 SVGEGT. Here the CDR3 reads CASSYGASQTSDF. The CDR3 DNA reads TGTGCCAGCAGTTACGGGGCCTCACAAACTTCGGATTTT.

The chain is built from TRBV5-4 and TRBJ2-5; 13 bases line up with TRBD2. This CDR3 spans 15 amino acids. The germline gives CDR1 SGHNT, CDR2 YYREEE (reference sequence). J was trimmed by 4 bases and V by 4 bases; bases with no gene match: 4. The CDR3 sequence is CASSMGLAGTETQYF. Written as DNA, the CDR3 is TGTGCCAGCAGCATGGGACTAGCGGGGACAGAGACCCAGTACTTC.

This clonotype was observed a handful of times. CDR3 loop: CASRRRRSGANVLTF. DNA of the CDR3: TGTGCCAGCAGGCGACGGCGCTCTGGGGCCAACGTCCTGACTTTC. V is TRBV6-5 and J is TRBJ2-6; no definite D call. Trimming removed 6 bases at V and 0 bases at J, with 9 bases between. From germline, CDR1 is MNHEY and CDR2 SVGAGI. The length of the CDR3 is 15 residues.

This clonotype was picked up many times. The chain employs TRBV7-2 and TRBJ2-2, with 10 nucleotides matching TRBD2. CDR1 and CDR2 (germline): SGHTA, FQGNSA. Losses at the gene ends were 5 bases for V and 5 bases for J; bases not matched to a gene: 11. CDR3 length equals 17 residues. The CDR3 DNA reads TGTGCCAGCAGCAAACCGGGCAGCGGGGGGGGTACCGGGGAGCTGTTTTTT. Protein sequence: CASSKPGSGGGTGELFF.

This clonotype appeared many times. The genes are TRBV20-1 and TRBJ2-6; no clear D. The CDR3 extends over 15 amino acids. Germline V CDR1 and CDR2: DFQATT, SNEGSKA (reference sequence). The V gene lost 0 bases and the J gene lost 0 bases, with 6 bases spanning the gap. The CDR3 nucleotides are TGCAGTGCTAGAGATCTAACCTCTGGGGCCAACGTCCTGACTTTC. Protein product: CSARDLTSGANVLTF.